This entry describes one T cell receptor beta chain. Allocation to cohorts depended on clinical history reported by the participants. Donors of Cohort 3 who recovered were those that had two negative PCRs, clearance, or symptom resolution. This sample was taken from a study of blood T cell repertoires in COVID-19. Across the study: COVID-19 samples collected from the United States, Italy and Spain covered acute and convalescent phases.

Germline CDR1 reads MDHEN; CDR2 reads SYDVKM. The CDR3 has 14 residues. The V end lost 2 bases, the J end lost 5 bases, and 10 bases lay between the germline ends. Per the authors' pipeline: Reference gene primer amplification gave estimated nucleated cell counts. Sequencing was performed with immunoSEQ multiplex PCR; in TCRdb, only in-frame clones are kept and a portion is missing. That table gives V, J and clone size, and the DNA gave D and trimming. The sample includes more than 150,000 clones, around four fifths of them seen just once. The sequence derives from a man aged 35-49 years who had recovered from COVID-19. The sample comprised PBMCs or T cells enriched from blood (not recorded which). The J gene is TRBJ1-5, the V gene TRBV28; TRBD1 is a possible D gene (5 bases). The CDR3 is CASSLGQGYQPQHF. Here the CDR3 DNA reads TGTGCCAGCAGTTTAGGGCAGGGATATCAGCCCCAGCATTTT.